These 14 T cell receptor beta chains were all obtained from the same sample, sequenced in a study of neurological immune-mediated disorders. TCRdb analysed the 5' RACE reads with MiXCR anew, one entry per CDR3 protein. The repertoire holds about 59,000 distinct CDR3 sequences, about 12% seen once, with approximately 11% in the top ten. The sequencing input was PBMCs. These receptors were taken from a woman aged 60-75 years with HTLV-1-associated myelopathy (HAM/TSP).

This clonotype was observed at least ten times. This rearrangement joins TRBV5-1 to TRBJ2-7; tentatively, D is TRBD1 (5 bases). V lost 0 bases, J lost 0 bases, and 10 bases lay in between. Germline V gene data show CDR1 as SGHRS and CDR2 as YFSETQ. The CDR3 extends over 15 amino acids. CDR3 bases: TGCGCCAGCAGCTTGGGACAGCCAACCTCCTACGAGCAGTACTTC. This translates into CASSLGQPTSYEQYF. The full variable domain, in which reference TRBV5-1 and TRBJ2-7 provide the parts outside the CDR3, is KAGVTQTPRYLIKTRGQQVTLSCSPISGHRSVSWYQQTPGQGLQFLFEYFSETQRNKGNFPGRFSGRQFSNSRSEMNVSTLELGDSALYLCASSLGQPTSYEQYFGPGTRLTVT.

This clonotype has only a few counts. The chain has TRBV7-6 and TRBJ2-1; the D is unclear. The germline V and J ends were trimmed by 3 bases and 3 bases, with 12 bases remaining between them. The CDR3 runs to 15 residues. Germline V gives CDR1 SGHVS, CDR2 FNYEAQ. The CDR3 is CASSFSGSDYNEQFF. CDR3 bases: TGTGCCAGCAGCTTTTCCGGGTCGGACTACAATGAGCAGTTCTTC.

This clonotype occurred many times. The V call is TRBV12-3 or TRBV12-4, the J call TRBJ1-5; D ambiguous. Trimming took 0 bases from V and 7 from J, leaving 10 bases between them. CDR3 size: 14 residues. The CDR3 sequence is CASSLAGEHQPQHF. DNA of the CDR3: TGTGCCAGCAGTTTAGCAGGAGAACACCAGCCCCAGCATTTT.

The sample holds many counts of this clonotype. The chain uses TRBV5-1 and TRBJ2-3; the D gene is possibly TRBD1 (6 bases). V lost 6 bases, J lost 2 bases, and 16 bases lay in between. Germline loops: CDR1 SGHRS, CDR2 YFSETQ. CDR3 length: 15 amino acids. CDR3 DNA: TGCGCCAGCACCTTAAGGGGGATCGTCACAGATACGCAGTATTTT. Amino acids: CASTLRGIVTDTQYF.

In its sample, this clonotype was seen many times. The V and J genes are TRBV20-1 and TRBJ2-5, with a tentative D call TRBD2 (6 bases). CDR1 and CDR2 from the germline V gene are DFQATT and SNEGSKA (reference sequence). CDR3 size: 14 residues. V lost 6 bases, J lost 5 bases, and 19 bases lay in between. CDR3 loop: CSARGSGLGETQYF. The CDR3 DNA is TGCAGTGCCCGGGGGTCAGGCCTAGGGGAGACCCAGTACTTC.

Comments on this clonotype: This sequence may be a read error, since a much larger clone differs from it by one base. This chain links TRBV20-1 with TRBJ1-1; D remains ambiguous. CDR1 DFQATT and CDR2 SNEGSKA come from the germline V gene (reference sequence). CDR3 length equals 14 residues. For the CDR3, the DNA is TGCAGTGATAGAGAGGGCAGGAGGAACACTGAAGCTTTCTTT. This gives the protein CSDREGRRNTEAFF.

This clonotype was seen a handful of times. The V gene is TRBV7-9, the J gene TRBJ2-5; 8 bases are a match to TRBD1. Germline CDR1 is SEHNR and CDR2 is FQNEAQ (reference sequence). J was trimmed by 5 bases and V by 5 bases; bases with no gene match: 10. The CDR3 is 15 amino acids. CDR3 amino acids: CASSQMDREEETQYF. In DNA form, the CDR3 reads TGTGCCAGCAGCCAGATGGACAGGGAGGAGGAGACCCAGTACTTC.

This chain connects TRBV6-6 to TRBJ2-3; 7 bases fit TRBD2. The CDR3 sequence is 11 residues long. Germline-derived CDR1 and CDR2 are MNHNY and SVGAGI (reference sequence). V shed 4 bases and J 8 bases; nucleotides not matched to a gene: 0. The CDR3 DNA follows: TGTGCCAGCAGTTCGGGGGGTACGCAGTATTTT. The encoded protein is CASSSGGTQYF.

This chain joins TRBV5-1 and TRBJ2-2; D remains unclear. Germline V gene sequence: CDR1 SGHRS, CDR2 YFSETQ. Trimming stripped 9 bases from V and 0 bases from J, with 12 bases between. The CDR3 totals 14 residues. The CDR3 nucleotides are TGCGCCACTTCGACACCCGCGAACACCGGGGAGCTGTTTTTT. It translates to CATSTPANTGELFF.

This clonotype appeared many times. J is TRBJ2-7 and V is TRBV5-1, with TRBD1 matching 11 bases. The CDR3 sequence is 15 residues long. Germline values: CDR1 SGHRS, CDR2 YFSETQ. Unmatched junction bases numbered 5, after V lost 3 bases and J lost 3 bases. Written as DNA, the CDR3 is TGCGCCAGCAGCTCCTCCGGGACAGGGGGCTACGAGCAGTACTTC. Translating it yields CASSSSGTGGYEQYF.

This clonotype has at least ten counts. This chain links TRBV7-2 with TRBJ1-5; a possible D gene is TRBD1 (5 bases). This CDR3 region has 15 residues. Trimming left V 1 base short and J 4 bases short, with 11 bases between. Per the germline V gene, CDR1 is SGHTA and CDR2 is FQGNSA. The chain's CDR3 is CASSLVAGKNQPQHF. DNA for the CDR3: TGTGCCAGCAGCTTAGTGGCAGGGAAGAATCAGCCCCAGCATTTT.

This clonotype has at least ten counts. CDR3 amino acids: CSASWGGLSYNEQFF. The DNA for the CDR3 is TGCAGTGCTTCCTGGGGGGGACTAAGCTACAATGAGCAGTTCTTC. The chain combines TRBV20-1 with TRBJ2-1, with 7 nucleotides matching TRBD2. J lost 3 bases, V lost 5 bases, and 10 bases had no gene match. CDR1 is DFQATT, CDR2 SNEGSKA, per germline (reference sequence). The CDR3 has 15 residues.

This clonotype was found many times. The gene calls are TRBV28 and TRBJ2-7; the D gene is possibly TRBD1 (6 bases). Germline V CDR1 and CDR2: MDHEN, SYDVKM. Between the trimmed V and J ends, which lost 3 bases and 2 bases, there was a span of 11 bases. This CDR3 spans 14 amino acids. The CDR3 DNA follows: TGTGCCAGCAGTTTCGAGGGGGAAGCCTACGAGCAGTACTTC. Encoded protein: CASSFEGEAYEQYF.

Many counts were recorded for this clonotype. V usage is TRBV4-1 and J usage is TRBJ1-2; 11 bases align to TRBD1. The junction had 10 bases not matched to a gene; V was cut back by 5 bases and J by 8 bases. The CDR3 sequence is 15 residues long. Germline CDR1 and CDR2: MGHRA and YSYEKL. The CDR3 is CASSTIGQGAGGYTF. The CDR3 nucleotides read TGCGCCAGCAGCACCATCGGACAGGGGGCTGGCGGCTACACCTTC.